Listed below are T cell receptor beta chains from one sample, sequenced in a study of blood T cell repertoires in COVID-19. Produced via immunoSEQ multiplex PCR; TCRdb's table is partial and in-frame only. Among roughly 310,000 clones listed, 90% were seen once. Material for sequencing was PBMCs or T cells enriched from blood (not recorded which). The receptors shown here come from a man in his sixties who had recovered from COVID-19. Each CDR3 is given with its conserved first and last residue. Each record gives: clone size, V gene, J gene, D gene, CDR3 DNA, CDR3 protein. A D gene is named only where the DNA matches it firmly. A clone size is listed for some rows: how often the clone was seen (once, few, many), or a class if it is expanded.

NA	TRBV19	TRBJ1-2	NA	TGTGCCAGTAGTATTTCAGTAGCCGGTAACTATGGCTACACCTTC	CASSISVAGNYGYTF
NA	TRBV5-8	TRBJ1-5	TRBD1	TGTGCCAGCAGCAGGGACAGGAGCAATCAGCCCCAGCATTTT	CASSRDRSNQPQHF
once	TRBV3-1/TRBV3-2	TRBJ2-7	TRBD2	TGTGCCAGCAGCCAAGGGAGCCCCCTACAAGGGAGGACTAGCGGGATACTCTCCTACGAGCAGTACTTC	CASSQGSPLQGRTSGILSYEQYF
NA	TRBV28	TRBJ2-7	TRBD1	TGTGCCAGCAGCCCATTTAGGGACAGGGCGTACGAGCAGTACTTC	CASSPFRDRAYEQYF
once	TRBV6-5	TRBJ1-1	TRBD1	TGTGCCAGCAGCGATAGGACAGGGGACACTGAAGCTTTCTTT	CASSDRTGDTEAFF
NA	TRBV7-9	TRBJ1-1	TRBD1	TGTGCCAGCAGCTCCTCAAGCGATAGACAGGGCGCTGAAGCTTTCTTT	CASSSSSDRQGAEAFF
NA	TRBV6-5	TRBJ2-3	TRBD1	TGTGCCAGCAGTCGGGACAGGGTGACTGCAGATACGCAGTATTTT	CASSRDRVTADTQYF
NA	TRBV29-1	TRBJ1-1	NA	TGCAGCGGCCGGGGAGACACTGAAGCTTTCTTT	CSGRGDTEAFF
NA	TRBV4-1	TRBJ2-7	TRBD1	TGCGCCAGCAGCCTACAGGGGAACGAGCAGTACTTC	CASSLQGNEQYF
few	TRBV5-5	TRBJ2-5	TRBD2	TGTGCCAGCAGCAAGAATCTAGCGGGGCCCCGCCAAGAGACCCAGTACTTC	CASSKNLAGPRQETQYF
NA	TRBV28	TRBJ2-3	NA	TGTGCCAGCACAGGCAAAATGGCGCAGTATTTT	CASTGKMAQYF
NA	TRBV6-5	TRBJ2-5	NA	TGTGCCAGCAGAATCGCGGGTATACAAGAGACCCAGTACTTC	CASRIAGIQETQYF
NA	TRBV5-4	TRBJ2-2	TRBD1	TGTGCCAGCAGCGACGACAGGGGGGCGAACACCGGGGAGCTGTTTTTT	CASSDDRGANTGELFF
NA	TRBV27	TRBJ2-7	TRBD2	TGTGCCAGCAGTCCCCGGGGGGGGTGGTACGAGCAGTACTTC	CASSPRGGWYEQYF
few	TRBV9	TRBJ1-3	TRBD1	TGTGCCAGCAGCGTAGTTCCGCAGGGGGCTGGAAACACCATATATTTT	CASSVVPQGAGNTIYF
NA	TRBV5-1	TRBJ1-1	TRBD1	TGCGCCAGCAGCCCGGGGACAGCTAGTGAAGCTTTCTTT	CASSPGTASEAFF
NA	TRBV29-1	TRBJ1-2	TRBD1	TGCAGCGTTCTACCTGGACAGGGCTATGGCTACACCTTC	CSVLPGQGYGYTF
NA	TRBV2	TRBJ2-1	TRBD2	TGTGCCAGCAGTGAACTAACGGGAGGGGCTCGGTATGAGCAGTTCTTC	CASSELTGGARYEQFF
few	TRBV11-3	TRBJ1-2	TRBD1	TGTGCCAGACTAAACGGGGACAGGGGCGAAGGCTACACCTTC	CARLNGDRGEGYTF
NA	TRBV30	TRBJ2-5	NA	TGTGCCTGGAGTCCCAGGGGAGAGACCCAGTACTTC	CAWSPRGETQYF
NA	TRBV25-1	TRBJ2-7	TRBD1	TGTGCCAGCAGTGAACCGGGACAGGCGCGACACGAGCAGTACTTC	CASSEPGQARHEQYF
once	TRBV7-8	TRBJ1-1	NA	TGTGCCAGCAGCTTAACGGGGAACACTGAAGCTTTCTTT	CASSLTGNTEAFF
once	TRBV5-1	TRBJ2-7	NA	TGCGCCAGCAGCCTCCAGGACTACGAGCAGTACTTC	CASSLQDYEQYF
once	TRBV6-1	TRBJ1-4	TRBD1	TGTGCCAGCAGTGACCTCCGGGACAGTAATGAAAAACTGTTTTTT	CASSDLRDSNEKLFF
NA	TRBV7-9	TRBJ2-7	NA	TGTGCCAGCAGCTGGGGACACAACTACGAGCAGTACTTC	CASSWGHNYEQYF
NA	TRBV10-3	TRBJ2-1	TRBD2	TGTGCCATCAATGAGGGACTAGATGTTGGGCAGTTCTTC	CAINEGLDVGQFF
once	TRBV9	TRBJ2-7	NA	TGTGCCAGCAGCGTCGGACAGCCAGCCTACGAGCAGTACTTC	CASSVGQPAYEQYF
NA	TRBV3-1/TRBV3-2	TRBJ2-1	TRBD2	TGTGCCAGCAGCCAAACTAGCGGGAGACGTGAGCAGTTCTTC	CASSQTSGRREQFF
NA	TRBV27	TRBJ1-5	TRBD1	TGTGCCAGCAGTTTGACAGGGTATATGAGTGTGCGGTCCCAGCATTTT	CASSLTGYMSVRSQHF
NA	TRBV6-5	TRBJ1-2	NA	TGTGCCAGTCGCATTAGATATGCCTCTGATTATGGCTACACCTTC	CASRIRYASDYGYTF
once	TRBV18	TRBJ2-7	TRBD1	TGTGCCAGCTCACACCCGGGACAGGGCTCCTACGAGCAGTACTTC	CASSHPGQGSYEQYF
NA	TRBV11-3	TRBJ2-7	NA	TGTGCCAGCAGCCCCTCAACACAGTTCTACGAGCAGTACTTC	CASSPSTQFYEQYF
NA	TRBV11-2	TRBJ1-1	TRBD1	TGTGCCAGCAGCTTTCCTTTCGGACAGGGGGGGACTGAAGCTTTCTTT	CASSFPFGQGGTEAFF
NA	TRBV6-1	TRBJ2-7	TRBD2	TGTGCCAGCAGTGAAGGACTAGCGGGAACCTACGAGCAGTACTTC	CASSEGLAGTYEQYF
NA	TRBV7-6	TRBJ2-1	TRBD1	TGTGCCAGCAGCTTAAGGTCAGGGGGCTCCTACAATGAGCAGTTCTTC	CASSLRSGGSYNEQFF
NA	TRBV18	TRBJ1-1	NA	TGTGCCAGCTCACCACGTCGGGAGCCCCCCAACACTGAAGCTTTCTTT	CASSPRREPPNTEAFF
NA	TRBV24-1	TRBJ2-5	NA	TGTGCCACCAGGAGGGCGGGGACCCAAGAGACCCAGTACTTC	CATRRAGTQETQYF
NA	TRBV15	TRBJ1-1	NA	TGTGCCACCAGCAGAGATTACAGAGACCATGAAGCTTTCTTT	CATSRDYRDHEAFF
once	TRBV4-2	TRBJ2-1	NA	TGTGCCAGCAGCCGCCCAGGAGCGGCACAGCCCAATGAGCAGTTCTTC	CASSRPGAAQPNEQFF
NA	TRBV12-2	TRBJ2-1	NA	TGTGCAAGTCGCCCGTCAACCTACGGGAGGACCTACAATGAGCAGTTCTTC	CASRPSTYGRTYNEQFF
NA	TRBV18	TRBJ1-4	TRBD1	TGTGCCAGCACAGAGATTCGGACAGGGATTGAAAAACTGTTTTTT	CASTEIRTGIEKLFF
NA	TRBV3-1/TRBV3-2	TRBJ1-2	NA	TGTGCCAGCAGCCAAACCCACCAGGGGATGGGGGGCTACACCTTC	CASSQTHQGMGGYTF
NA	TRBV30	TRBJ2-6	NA	TGTGCCTGGAAACCTCAGGGGATCAGGGCTGGGGCCAACGTCCTGACTTTC	CAWKPQGIRAGANVLTF
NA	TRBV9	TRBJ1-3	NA	TGTGCCAGCAGCCCAGGGGAAGGAAACACCATATATTTT	CASSPGEGNTIYF
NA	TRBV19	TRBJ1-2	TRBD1	TGTGCCAGTAGTACAACGACAGGGTTATCCTATGGCTACACCTTC	CASSTTTGLSYGYTF
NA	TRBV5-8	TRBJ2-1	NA	TGTGCCAGCAGCCTCGGACTCAGATGGGTCAATGAGCAGTTCTTC	CASSLGLRWVNEQFF